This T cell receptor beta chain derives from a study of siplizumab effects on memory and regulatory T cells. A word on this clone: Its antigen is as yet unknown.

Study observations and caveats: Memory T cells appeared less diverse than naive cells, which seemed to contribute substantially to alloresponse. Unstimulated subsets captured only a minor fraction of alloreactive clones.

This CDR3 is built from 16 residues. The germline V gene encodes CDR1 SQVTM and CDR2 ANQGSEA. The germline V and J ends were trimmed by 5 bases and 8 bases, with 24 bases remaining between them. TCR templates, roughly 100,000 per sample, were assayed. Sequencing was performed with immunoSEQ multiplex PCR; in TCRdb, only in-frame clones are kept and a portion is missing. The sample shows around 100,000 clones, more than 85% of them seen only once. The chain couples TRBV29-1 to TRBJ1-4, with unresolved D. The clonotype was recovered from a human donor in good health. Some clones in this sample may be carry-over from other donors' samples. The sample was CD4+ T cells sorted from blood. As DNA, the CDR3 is TGCAGCGTTTTAGGTGACGCGACCCTCAGTAAGGAAAAACTGTTTTTT. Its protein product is CSVLGDATLSKEKLFF. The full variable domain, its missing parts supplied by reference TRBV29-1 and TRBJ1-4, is SAVISQKPSRDICQRGTSLTIQCQVDSQVTMMFWYRQQPGQSLTLIATANQGSEATYESGFVIDKFPISRPNLTFSTLTVSNMSPEDSSIYLCSVLGDATLSKEKLFFGSGTQLSVL.